The present entry profiles one T cell receptor (beta chain) with its context. It lacks a known antigen. Base qualities were left out, and no much larger clone turns up one base away. In the ViraFEST assay, PBMC were stimulated with viral peptide pools, and TCR sequencing was then used to find antigen-specific CD4+ T cell clonotypes based on their expansion. After around 10 days of culture, CD4+ T cells were isolated with the EasySep CD4+ T cell isolation kit. Healthy vaccine recipients had no prior SARS-CoV-2 infection, confirmed by negative nucleocapsid antibodies before and after vaccination. Each well held fewer than 2.5 million PBMC cultured in IMDM containing roughly 5.1% human AB serum, 8 to 10 IU/ml IL-2 and gentamicin, along with roughly 10 ug/ml peptides. On days 3 and 7, half of the culture medium was replaced with fresh IL-2-containing medium. Each peptide stimulation condition was cultured in triplicate wells unless otherwise noted. Using Ficoll-Paque Plus gradient centrifugation, PBMC were separated from whole blood and then either used fresh or cryopreserved at -140C. Overlapping peptide pools spanned the spike proteins of SARS-CoV-2 and the common cold coronaviruses HCoV-NL63, HCoV-OC43 and HCoV-229E. The QIAamp micro DNA kit was used to extract genomic DNA from the cultured CD4+ T cells.

CDR1 and CDR2, per the germline V gene, are SGDLS and YYNGEE. V is cut back by 3 bases and J by 3 bases, with 3 bases in the junction unmatched. Including the terminal cysteine and phenylalanine, the CDR3 comprises 15 residues. The DNA shown is the 45-base CDR3, in frame from base 1. The sample is drawn from a study of vaccination effects on CD4 cells after COVID-19 (dated by TCRdb to between 2021 and 2022). About the full investigation: Each participant received two doses of an mRNA SARS-CoV-2 vaccine, either BNT162b2 or mRNA-1273. The study compared SARS-CoV-2 spike-specific CD4+ TCR repertoires before and after mRNA vaccination in COVID-19 convalescent patients and infection-naive vaccine recipients. The full study included 10 to 11 COVID-19 convalescent patients and several SARS-CoV-2-naive healthy vaccine recipients. Cultures from other donors in the study were sequenced using the Oncomine TCR Beta short-read assay on an Illumina iSeq 100. Beyond this particular receptor, the publication reports: Limitations of the study were the small number of convalescent patients and the absence of early post-infection timepoints. At late post-vaccination timepoints, both infection-induced and vaccine-induced clones showed marked clonal contraction, consistent with waning T cell responses. In healthy vaccine recipients, vaccine-induced clones were almost all SARS-CoV-2 mono-reactive, with only 1 of 255 being cross-reactive with common cold coronaviruses.

Receptor libraries were prepared by the immunoSEQ multiplex PCR assay. DNA from the cultured and isolated CD4+ T cells underwent TCR beta CDR3 sequencing. On the authors' methods: Non-productive TCR sequences were removed and reads were trimmed to the CDR3 region, keeping CDR3s of at least 7 amino acids. The MANAFEST web app was used to pick out antigen-specific clonotypes by comparing their expansion in peptide wells with that in reference cultures. To be called positive, a clone needed expansion at FDR<0.05 compared with the reference and with all other wells, an odds ratio greater than 5, and a frequency greater than 0.1% in two replicate wells. A clonotype was called cross-reactive if it was significantly expanded both in SARS-CoV-2 spike wells and in at least one common cold coronavirus spike condition. CDR3 similarity was assessed by Levenshtein distance using the stringdist R package, and unrooted trees were constructed with ape in R 3.6.1. As stored in TCRdb, this immuneACCESS dataset retains in-frame rearrangements with V and J assigned. A fraction of the clones does not appear; measured against another copy, unresolved V genes explain less than half of the discrepancy, and the remainder lacks a known reason. V and J calls and clone size are given by that table; D and trimming were obtained from the DNA. The sample data list tens of thousands of clones, and approximately 79% of these were observed just once. 2.5% to 3.5% of the sample lies in the top ten.

The sequence was obtained from a human donor who received a COVID-19 vaccine. This chain joins TRBV9 to TRBJ2-1, with 10 bases aligning to TRBD2. The sample here was CD4+ T cells from PBMCs cultured with HCoV-NL63 spike peptides, taken before COVID-19 vaccination. The cell subset or site label, as the study defines it: HCoV-NL63 spike overlapping peptide pool stimulation. The nucleotide sequence reads TGTGCCAGCAGCGGGCAGCGGGGGGGCTACAATGAGCAGTTCTTC. It translates to CASSGQRGGYNEQFF.